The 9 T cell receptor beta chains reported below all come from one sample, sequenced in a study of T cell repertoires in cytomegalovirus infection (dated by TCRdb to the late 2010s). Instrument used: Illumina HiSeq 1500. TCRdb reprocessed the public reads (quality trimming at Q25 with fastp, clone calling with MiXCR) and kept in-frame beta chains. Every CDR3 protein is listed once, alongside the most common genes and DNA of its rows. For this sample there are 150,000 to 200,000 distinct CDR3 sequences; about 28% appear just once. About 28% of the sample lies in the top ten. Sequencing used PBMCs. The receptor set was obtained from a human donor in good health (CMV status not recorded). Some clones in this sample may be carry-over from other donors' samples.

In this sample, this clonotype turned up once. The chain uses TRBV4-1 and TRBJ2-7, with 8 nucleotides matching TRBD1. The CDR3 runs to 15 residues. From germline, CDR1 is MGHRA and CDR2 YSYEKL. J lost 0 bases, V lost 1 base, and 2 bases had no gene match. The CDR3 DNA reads TGCGCCAGCAGCCAAGGACAGGGGTCCTCCTACGAGCAGTACTTC. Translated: CASSQGQGSSYEQYF.

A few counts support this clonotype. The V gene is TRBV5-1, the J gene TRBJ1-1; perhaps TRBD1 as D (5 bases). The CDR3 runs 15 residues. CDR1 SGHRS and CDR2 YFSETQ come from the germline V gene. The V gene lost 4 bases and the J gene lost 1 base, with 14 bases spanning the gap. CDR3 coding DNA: TGCGCCAGCAGCGCCGACAGTGGGGGGAACACTGAAGCTTTCTTT. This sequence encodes CASSADSGGNTEAFF.

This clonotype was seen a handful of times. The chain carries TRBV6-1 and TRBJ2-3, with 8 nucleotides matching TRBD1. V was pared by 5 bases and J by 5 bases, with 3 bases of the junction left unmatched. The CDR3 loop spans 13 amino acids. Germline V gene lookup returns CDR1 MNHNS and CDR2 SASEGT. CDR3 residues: CASSYRGKDTQYF. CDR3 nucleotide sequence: TGTGCCAGCAGTTACAGGGGGAAAGATACGCAGTATTTT.

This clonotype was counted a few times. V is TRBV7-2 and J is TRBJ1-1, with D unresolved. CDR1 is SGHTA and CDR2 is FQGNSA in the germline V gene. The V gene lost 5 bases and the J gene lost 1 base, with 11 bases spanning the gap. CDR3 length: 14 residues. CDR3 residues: CASSLGWWNTEAFF. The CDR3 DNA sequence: TGTGCCAGCAGCCTTGGTTGGTGGAACACTGAAGCTTTCTTT.

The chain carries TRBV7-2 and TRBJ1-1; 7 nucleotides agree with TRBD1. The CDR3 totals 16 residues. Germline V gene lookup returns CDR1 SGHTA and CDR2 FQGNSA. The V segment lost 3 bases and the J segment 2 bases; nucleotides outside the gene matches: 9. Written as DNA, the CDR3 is TGTGCCAGCAGCTTGCAACCTACAGGGGCCAACACTGAAGCTTTCTTT. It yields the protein CASSLQPTGANTEAFF.

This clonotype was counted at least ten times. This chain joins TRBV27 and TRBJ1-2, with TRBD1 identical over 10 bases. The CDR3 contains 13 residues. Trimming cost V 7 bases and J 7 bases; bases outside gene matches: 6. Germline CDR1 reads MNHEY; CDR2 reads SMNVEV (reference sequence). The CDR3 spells CASKERQGAGYTF. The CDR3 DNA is TGTGCCAGCAAAGAGAGACAGGGGGCTGGCTACACCTTC.

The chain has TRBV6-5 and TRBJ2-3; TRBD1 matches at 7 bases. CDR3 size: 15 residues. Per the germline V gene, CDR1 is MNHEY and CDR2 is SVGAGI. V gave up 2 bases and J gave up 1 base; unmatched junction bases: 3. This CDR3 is CASSYSQGGTDTQYF. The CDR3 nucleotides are TGTGCCAGCAGTTACAGCCAGGGGGGCACAGATACGCAGTATTTT.

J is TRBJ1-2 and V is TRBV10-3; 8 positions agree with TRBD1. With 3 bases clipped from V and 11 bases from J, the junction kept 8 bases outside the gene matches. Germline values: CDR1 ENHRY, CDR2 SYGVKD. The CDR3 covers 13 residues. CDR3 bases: TGTGCCATCAGTGATAATCAGGACAGGGAATACACCTTC. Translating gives CAISDNQDREYTF.

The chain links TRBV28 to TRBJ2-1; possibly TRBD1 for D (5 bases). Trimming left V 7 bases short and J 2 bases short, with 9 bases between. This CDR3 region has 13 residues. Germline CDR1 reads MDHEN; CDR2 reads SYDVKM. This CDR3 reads CASIRTPYNEQFF. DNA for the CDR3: TGTGCCAGCATTCGGACACCCTACAATGAGCAGTTCTTC.